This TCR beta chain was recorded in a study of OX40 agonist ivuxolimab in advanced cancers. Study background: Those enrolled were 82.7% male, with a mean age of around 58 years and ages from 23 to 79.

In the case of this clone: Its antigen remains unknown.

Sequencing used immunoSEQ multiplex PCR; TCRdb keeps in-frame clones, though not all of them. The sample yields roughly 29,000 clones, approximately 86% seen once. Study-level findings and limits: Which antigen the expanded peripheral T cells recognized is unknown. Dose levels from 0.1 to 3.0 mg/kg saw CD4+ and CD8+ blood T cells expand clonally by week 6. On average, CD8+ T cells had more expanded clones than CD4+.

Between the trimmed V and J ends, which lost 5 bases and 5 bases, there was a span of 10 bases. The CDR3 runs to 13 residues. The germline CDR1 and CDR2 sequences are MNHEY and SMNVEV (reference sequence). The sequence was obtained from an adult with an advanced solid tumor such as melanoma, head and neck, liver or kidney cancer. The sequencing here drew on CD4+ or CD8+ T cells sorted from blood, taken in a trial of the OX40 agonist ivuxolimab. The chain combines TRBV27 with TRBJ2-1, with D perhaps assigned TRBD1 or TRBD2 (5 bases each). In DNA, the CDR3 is TGTGCCAGCAGTCCAGGGACGGACAATGAGCAGTTCTTC. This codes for CASSPGTDNEQFF.